Given below is one T cell receptor beta chain in context. TCRdb's copy holds only in-frame clones and misses some; the assay was immunoSEQ multiplex PCR. This sample has 25,000 to 30,000 clones; about 91% occur once, and the top ten carry 0.8%. This sample was taken from a study of T cell changes during pregnancy in multiple sclerosis. Source: CD4+ T cells from peripheral blood mononuclear cells, taken in the second trimester of pregnancy. The clonotype comes from a female donor with multiple sclerosis, enrolled in a pregnancy study.

CDR3 sequence: CASSDTSSTDTQYF. The DNA of the CDR3 is TGCGCCAGCAGCGACACTAGCAGCACAGATACGCAGTATTTT. V and J are TRBV5-1 and TRBJ2-3; tentatively, D is TRBD2 (6 bases). Per germline, CDR1 SGHRS and CDR2 YFSETQ. Between the trimmed V and J ends, which lost 4 bases and 0 bases, there was a span of 9 bases. The CDR3 is 14 amino acids.